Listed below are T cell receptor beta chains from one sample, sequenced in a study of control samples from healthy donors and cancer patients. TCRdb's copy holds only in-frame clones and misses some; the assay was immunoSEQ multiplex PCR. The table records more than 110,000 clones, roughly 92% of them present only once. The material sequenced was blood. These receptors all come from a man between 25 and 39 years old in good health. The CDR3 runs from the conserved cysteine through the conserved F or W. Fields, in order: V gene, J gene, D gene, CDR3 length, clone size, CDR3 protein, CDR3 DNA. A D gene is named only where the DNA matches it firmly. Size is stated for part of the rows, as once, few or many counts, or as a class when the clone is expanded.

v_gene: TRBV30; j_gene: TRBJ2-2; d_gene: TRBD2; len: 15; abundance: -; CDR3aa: CAWSVHGRTVGELFF; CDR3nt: TGTGCCTGGAGTGTACACGGGAGGACGGTCGGGGAGCTGTTTTTT
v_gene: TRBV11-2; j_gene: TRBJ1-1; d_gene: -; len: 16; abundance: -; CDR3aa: CASSPGLTVDPSEAFF; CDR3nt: TGTGCCAGCAGCCCAGGGCTGACAGTCGATCCAAGTGAAGCTTTCTTT
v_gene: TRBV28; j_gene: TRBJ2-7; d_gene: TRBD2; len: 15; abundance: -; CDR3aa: CASSYGAGVQGEQYF; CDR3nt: TGTGCCAGCAGTTATGGAGCGGGAGTTCAGGGCGAGCAGTACTTC
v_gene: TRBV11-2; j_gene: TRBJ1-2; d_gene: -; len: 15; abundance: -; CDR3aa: CASSLGWGGGYGYTF; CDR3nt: TGTGCCAGCAGCTTAGGGTGGGGAGGCGGCTATGGCTACACCTTC
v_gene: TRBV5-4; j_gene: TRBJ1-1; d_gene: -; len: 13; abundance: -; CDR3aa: CASSLTHNTEAFF; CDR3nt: TGTGCCAGCAGCCTGACCCACAACACTGAAGCTTTCTTT
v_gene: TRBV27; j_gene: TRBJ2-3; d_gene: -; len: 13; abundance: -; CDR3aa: CASSPGRTDTQYF; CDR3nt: TGTGCCAGCTCCCCGGGACGCACAGATACGCAGTATTTT
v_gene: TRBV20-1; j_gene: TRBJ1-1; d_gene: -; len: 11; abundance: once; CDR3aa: CSARGVTEAFF; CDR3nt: TGCAGTGCTAGGGGGGTAACTGAAGCTTTCTTT
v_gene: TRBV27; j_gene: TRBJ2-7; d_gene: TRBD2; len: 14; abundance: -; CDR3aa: CASSFGLAGGEQYF; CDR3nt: TGTGCCAGCAGTTTTGGGCTAGCGGGGGGTGAGCAGTACTTC
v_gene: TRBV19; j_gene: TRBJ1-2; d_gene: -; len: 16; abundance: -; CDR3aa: CASSNNDPRGIYGYTF; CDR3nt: TGTGCCAGTAGTAACAACGACCCTCGCGGGATCTATGGCTACACCTTC
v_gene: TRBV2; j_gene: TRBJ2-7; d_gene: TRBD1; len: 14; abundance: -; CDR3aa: CASSPGQGYYEQYF; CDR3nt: TGTGCCAGCAGCCCGGGACAGGGATACTACGAGCAGTACTTC
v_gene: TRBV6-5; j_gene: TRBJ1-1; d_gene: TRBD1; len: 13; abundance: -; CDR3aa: CASRTGGFNEAFF; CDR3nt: TGTGCCAGCAGAACAGGGGGGTTTAATGAAGCTTTCTTT
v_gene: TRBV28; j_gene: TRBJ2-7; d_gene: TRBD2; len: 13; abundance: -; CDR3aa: CASRASGRYEQYF; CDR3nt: TGTGCCAGCAGGGCTAGCGGGAGATACGAGCAGTACTTC
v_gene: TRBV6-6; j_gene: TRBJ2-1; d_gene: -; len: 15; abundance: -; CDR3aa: CASSELGSSYNEQFF; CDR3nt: TGTGCCAGCAGCGAACTAGGAAGCTCCTACAATGAGCAGTTCTTC
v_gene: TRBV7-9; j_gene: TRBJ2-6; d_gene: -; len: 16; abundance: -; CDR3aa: CASSLGLASGANVLTF; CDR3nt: TGTGCCAGCAGCTTAGGGTTGGCCTCTGGGGCCAACGTCCTGACTTTC
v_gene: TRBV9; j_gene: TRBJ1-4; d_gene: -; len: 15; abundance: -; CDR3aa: CASSVGTELNEKLFF; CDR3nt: TGTGCCAGCAGCGTAGGAACAGAGCTAAATGAAAAACTGTTTTTT
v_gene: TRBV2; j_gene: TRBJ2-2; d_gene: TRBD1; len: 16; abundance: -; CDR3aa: CASSLTGATNTGELFF; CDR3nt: TGTGCCAGCAGTCTGACAGGGGCTACGAACACCGGGGAGCTGTTTTTT
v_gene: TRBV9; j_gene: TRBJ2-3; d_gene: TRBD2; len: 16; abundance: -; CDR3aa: CASSPTTSGISDTQYF; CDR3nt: TGTGCCAGCAGCCCCACGACTAGCGGGATTTCAGATACGCAGTATTTT
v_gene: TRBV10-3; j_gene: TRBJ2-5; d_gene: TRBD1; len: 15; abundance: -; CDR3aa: CAISSPETGEETQYF; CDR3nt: TGTGCCATCAGTAGCCCTGAAACAGGGGAGGAGACCCAGTACTTC
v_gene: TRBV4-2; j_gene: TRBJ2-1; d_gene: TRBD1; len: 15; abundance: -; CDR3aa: CASSPRTGDYNEQFF; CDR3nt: TGTGCCAGCAGCCCGAGGACAGGGGACTACAATGAGCAGTTCTTC
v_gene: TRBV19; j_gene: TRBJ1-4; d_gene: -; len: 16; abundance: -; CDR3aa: CASSIGNMGLGEKLFF; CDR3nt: TGTGCCAGTAGTATTGGGAACATGGGGCTTGGTGAAAAACTGTTTTTT
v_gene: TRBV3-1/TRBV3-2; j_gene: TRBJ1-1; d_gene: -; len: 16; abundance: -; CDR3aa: CASSQASGGGGTEAFF; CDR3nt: TGTGCCAGCAGCCAAGCGTCAGGCGGTGGGGGCACTGAAGCTTTCTTT
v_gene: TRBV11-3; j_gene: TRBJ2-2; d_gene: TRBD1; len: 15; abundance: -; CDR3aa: CASSDRDSWGGELFF; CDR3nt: TGTGCCAGCAGCGATCGGGACAGTTGGGGCGGGGAGCTGTTTTTT